Sequencing of this T cell receptor (beta chain) was carried out in a study of long-term antiretroviral therapy in people with HIV. The authors ran the immunoSEQ assay, v3.0, at survey level. Clones were read by immunoSEQ multiplex PCR, and TCRdb kept only the in-frame ones, dropping some. The sample consists of some 22,000 clones, just under 85% of them appearing once. Regarding the study as a whole: HIV repertoire CDR3 lengths ranged less widely than those of controls. Dominance of pre-ART expanded clones persisted, fluctuating and often declining after ART.

The V end lost 4 bases, the J end lost 7 bases, and 7 bases lay between the germline ends. This CDR3 is built from 11 residues. The V gene's germline CDR1 is SNHLY and CDR2 FYNNEI. In the case of this clone: Its antigen is unknown.

The V gene is TRBV2, the J gene TRBJ1-2; D unresolved. The source material was unsorted PBMCs, sampled approximately 4 years after starting antiretroviral therapy. This TCR was sampled from a man aged 18 to 30 with HIV. The CDR3 DNA follows: TGTGCCAGCAGTGCCCCCCCTGGCTACACCTTC. Protein product: CASSAPPGYTF.